The 22 T cell receptor beta chains below all came from one sample that was sequenced in a study of cytomegalovirus exposure and HLA in healthy donors. The table came from immunoSEQ multiplex PCR; TCRdb's copy has only in-frame clones and leaves some out. The sample lists approximately 210,000 clones; about 82% were seen once. The sample taken for sequencing was PBMCs. The receptors come from a woman aged 18-30 years in good health and CMV-seronegative.

The rearrangement uses TRBV4-1 and TRBJ2-7, with 12 bases fitting TRBD1. Germline lookup yields CDR1 MGHRA and CDR2 YSYEKL. The CDR3 is 17 residues long. V shed 2 bases and J 3 bases; nucleotides not matched to a gene: 8. DNA of the CDR3: TGCGCCAGCAGCCAATTTCCCGGGACAGGGGGCTACTACGAGCAGTACTTC. It is translated as CASSQFPGTGGYYEQYF.

The chain carries TRBV7-8 and TRBJ1-2; D gene uncertain. Germline V gene sequence: CDR1 SGHVS, CDR2 FQNEAQ. The germline V and J ends were trimmed by 2 bases and 6 bases, with 16 bases remaining between them. The CDR3 is 15 amino acids. The CDR3 protein is CASSLLGTGRDGYTF. The CDR3 DNA sequence: TGTGCCAGCAGCTTACTGGGCACGGGGAGGGATGGCTACACCTTC.

The J gene is TRBJ2-4, the V gene TRBV2, with D possibly being TRBD1 (7 bases). The CDR3 runs 14 residues. V gave up 8 bases and J gave up 1 base, with 12 bases separating them. Germline assignment: CDR1 SNHLY and CDR2 FYNNEI. The CDR3, as DNA: TGTGCCAGCCTCAGGGGGGAGGCCAAAAACATTCAGTACTTC. As protein: CASLRGEAKNIQYF.

Remarks on this clone: Its ends do not fully match the called genes, so a read error is possible. The rearrangement uses TRBV5-4 and TRBJ2-7; D is uncertain. The CDR3 loop spans 13 amino acids. Germline CDR1 SGHNT, CDR2 YYREEE (reference sequence). Here the CDR3 reads CASSFLYSSEQYF. CDR3 nucleotide sequence: TGTGCCAGCAGCTTTTTGTATTCCTCCGAGCAGTACTTC.

The sample holds a few counts of this clone. The J gene is TRBJ2-1, the V gene TRBV5-6, with D perhaps matching TRBD1 (6 bases). The length of the CDR3 is 15 residues. The ends were cut back, 4 bases at V and 6 bases at J, with 17 bases in the middle. Germline V gene data show CDR1 as SGHDT and CDR2 as YYEEEE. This CDR3 reads CASSPQGQSANEQFF. CDR3 nucleotides: TGTGCCAGCAGCCCTCAGGGGCAAAGCGCCAATGAGCAGTTCTTC.

The chain carries TRBV6-1 and TRBJ2-3, with D maybe TRBD1 (5 bases). V dropped 3 bases and J dropped 5 bases, with 15 bases sitting between them. Germline V CDR1 and CDR2: MNHNS, SASEGT. This CDR3 region has 15 residues. CDR3 sequence reads: CASSEAGWVEDTQYF. The CDR3 DNA is TGTGCCAGCAGTGAGGCAGGGTGGGTGGAAGATACGCAGTATTTT.

V and J are TRBV10-3 and TRBJ2-2, with TRBD2 matching 7 bases. The CDR3 has 15 amino acids. CDR1 is ENHRY, CDR2 SYGVKD, per germline. J gave up 5 bases and V 8 bases, and 11 bases lay outside the gene matches. This chain's CDR3 is CAIQRSGRGTGELFF. The CDR3 DNA reads TGTGCCATCCAAAGGTCAGGGAGGGGAACCGGGGAGCTGTTTTTT.

The chain is built from TRBV5-4 and TRBJ1-2; D call uncertain. CDR3 length: 14 amino acids. Per the germline V gene, CDR1 is SGHNT and CDR2 is YYREEE (reference sequence). The V and J ends lost 4 bases and 5 bases respectively, with 15 bases between them. This CDR3 reads CASSQGREDYGYTF. The CDR3 nucleotides are TGTGCCAGCAGCCAAGGGAGGGAGGATTATGGCTACACCTTC. Based on the CDR3 plus reference TRBV5-4 and TRBJ1-2, the full variable domain is ETGVTQSPTHLIKTRGQQVTLRCSSQSGHNTVSWYQQALGQGPQFIFQYYREEENGRGNFPPRFSGLQFPNYSSELNVNALELDDSALYLCASSQGREDYGYTFGSGTRLTVV.

This clone was found a few times. The chain combines TRBV5-1 with TRBJ2-7; D possibly corresponds to TRBD1 (5 bases). Trimming left V 0 bases short and J 3 bases short, with 10 bases between. Germline V gene data show CDR1 as SGHRS and CDR2 as YFSETQ. This CDR3 contains 14 residues. The CDR3 loop is CASSLGTSNYEQYF. CDR3 sequence (DNA): TGCGCCAGCAGCTTGGGGACAAGTAACTACGAGCAGTACTTC.

The table lists this clone with a count of one. V and J are TRBV4-1 and TRBJ1-1; possibly TRBD1 for D (6 bases). The length of the CDR3 is 13 residues. The V gene's germline CDR1 is MGHRA and CDR2 YSYEKL. Trimming left V 6 bases short and J 1 base short, with 9 bases between. The CDR3 sequence is CASRPTGNTEAFF. The CDR3 DNA is TGCGCCAGCAGGCCGACAGGGAACACTGAAGCTTTCTTT.

The chain carries TRBV27 and TRBJ2-7, with 9 positions matching TRBD2. After removal of 8 bases from V and 7 bases from J, the junction contained 27 bases not matched to a gene. In germline, CDR1 is MNHEY, CDR2 SMNVEV (reference sequence). This CDR3 region has 19 residues. The CDR3 loop is CASAGREGSRPILLFEQYF. The CDR3 region has the DNA TGTGCCAGCGCGGGGCGGGAGGGGTCCCGTCCCATCCTACTTTTTGAGCAGTACTTC.

V is TRBV5-4 and J is TRBJ1-2, with 7 positions matching TRBD1. V lost 0 bases and J lost 0; bases outside the gene matches: 5. The CDR3 loop spans 16 amino acids. The V gene's germline CDR1 is SGHNT and CDR2 YYREEE (reference sequence). For the CDR3, the DNA is TGTGCCAGCAGCTTGGGGACAGGCCTTGCTAACTATGGCTACACCTTC. It translates to CASSLGTGLANYGYTF. Looking up the rest from reference TRBV5-4 and TRBJ1-2 gives the full variable domain: ETGVTQSPTHLIKTRGQQVTLRCSSQSGHNTVSWYQQALGQGPQFIFQYYREEENGRGNFPPRFSGLQFPNYSSELNVNALELDDSALYLCASSLGTGLANYGYTFGSGTRLTVV.

This clone was detected only once. This chain connects TRBV9 to TRBJ2-1; 7 nucleotides align to TRBD1. V trimming: 5 bases; J trimming: 6 bases; junction bases outside the gene matches: 5. The CDR3 loop spans 13 amino acids. Germline V lookup: CDR1 SGDLS, CDR2 YYNGEE. CDR3 nucleotide sequence: TGTGCCAGCAGTGCCGGGACAGCCAATGAGCAGTTCTTC. It codes for CASSAGTANEQFF.

In DNA, the CDR3 is TGTGCCAGCAGCCTAACCGGGTCCTCAGATACGCAGTATTTT. The encoded protein is CASSLTGSSDTQYF. The rearrangement links TRBV5-4 to TRBJ2-3; D gene uncertain. V dropped 4 bases and J dropped 4 bases, with 13 bases sitting between them. Per germline, CDR1 SGHNT and CDR2 YYREEE (reference sequence). This CDR3 contains 14 residues.

The genes are TRBV6-6 and TRBJ2-3; the D gene is possibly TRBD2 (5 bases). The V gene lost 0 bases and the J gene lost 4 bases, with 5 bases spanning the gap. This CDR3 spans 13 amino acids. CDR1 is MNHNY and CDR2 is SVGAGI in the germline V gene (reference sequence). The CDR3 loop is CASSYSRADTQYF. DNA of the CDR3: TGTGCCAGCAGTTACTCGCGGGCAGATACGCAGTATTTT.

The V gene is TRBV9, the J gene TRBJ2-7; D is possibly TRBD2 (6 bases). The CDR3 covers 16 residues. Trimming cost V 3 bases and J 2 bases, with 18 bases left between them. Germline CDR1 SGDLS, CDR2 YYNGEE. The chain's CDR3 is CASSAHGTPGTYEQYF. The CDR3 DNA reads as TGTGCCAGCAGCGCCCACGGGACTCCCGGAACCTACGAGCAGTACTTC.

The rearrangement joins TRBV18 to TRBJ2-5, with unresolved D. Germline CDR1 and CDR2: KGHSH and LQKENI. V was cut by 2 bases and J by 2 bases, with 18 bases left in between. The CDR3 sequence is 17 residues long. CDR3 nucleotide sequence: TGTGCCAGCTCACCATTGGCGGTCGGCAGTCAACAAGAGACCCAGTACTTC. Translation: CASSPLAVGSQQETQYF.

The rearrangement links TRBV30 to TRBJ2-1; 7 bases map to TRBD2. The CDR3 sequence is 19 residues long. Per the germline V gene, CDR1 is GTSNPN and CDR2 is SVGIG (reference sequence). After removal of 7 bases from V and 3 bases from J, the junction contained 24 bases not matched to a gene. The CDR3 DNA reads as TGTGCCTACGTCCTCAAACTAGCGCTCGTCCCCCTCATCTACAATGAGCAGTTCTTC. It codes for CAYVLKLALVPLIYNEQFF.

V usage is TRBV5-1 and J usage is TRBJ2-1, with D possibly TRBD1 on 6 matching bases. V lost 1 base, J lost 1 base, and 12 bases lay in between. The CDR3 is 16 amino acids. Per germline, CDR1 SGHRS and CDR2 YFSETQ. CDR3 DNA sequence: TGCGCCAGCAGCTTGACCGACAGGTCGTCCTACAATGAGCAGTTCTTC. Encoded protein: CASSLTDRSSYNEQFF.

This clone was counted a few times. CDR3 amino acids: CAAWGRDRGHEQYF. In DNA form, the CDR3 reads TGTGCCGCCTGGGGCAGAGACAGGGGCCACGAGCAGTACTTC. The rearrangement links TRBV6-5 to TRBJ2-7; 8 bases align to TRBD1. The V gene's germline CDR1 is MNHEY and CDR2 SVGAGI. CDR3 length: 14 residues. Losses at the gene ends were 11 bases for V and 5 bases for J; bases not matched to a gene: 14.

V and J are TRBV14 and TRBJ1-2, with D unresolved. CDR1 is SGHDN and CDR2 is FVKESK in the germline V gene. Trimming left V 1 base short and J 4 bases short, with 7 bases between. The CDR3 is 13 residues long. CDR3 sequence: CASSQAVAYGYTF. In nucleotides, the CDR3 is TGTGCCAGCAGCCAAGCAGTGGCCTATGGCTACACCTTC.

The rearrangement links TRBV10-3 to TRBJ1-1; no definite D call. Between the trimmed V and J ends, which lost 1 base and 5 bases, there was a span of 11 bases. The CDR3 covers 14 residues. CDR1 is ENHRY and CDR2 is SYGVKD in the germline V gene. The CDR3 region has the DNA TGTGCCATCAGTGAGTTGAGGAGGGTGACTGAAGCTTTCTTT. Translated, it gives CAISELRRVTEAFF.